A single TCR beta chain is shown here with its context. The method was immunoSEQ multiplex PCR; TCRdb's version includes in-frame clones alone and lacks a portion of them. The data contain about 69,000 clones, 70% to 85% of them singletons. This sample is part of a study of blood T cell repertoires in COVID-19. Between the trimmed V and J ends, which lost 7 bases and 3 bases, there was a span of 16 bases. The CDR3 extends over 16 amino acids. Germline V gives CDR1 LNHDA, CDR2 SQIVND (reference sequence). This clonotype was obtained from a man aged 50 to 59 with COVID-19, enrolled during active disease. The chain recombines TRBV19 with TRBJ1-6; weak D call: TRBD1 (5 bases). The sample consisted of peripheral blood. In DNA form, the CDR3 reads TGTGCCAGTAATTCTTTTGGTACAGGCTATAATTCACCCCTCCACTTT. Translation gives CASNSFGTGYNSPLHF.